The clone carrying this TCR beta chain was recorded many times. Its specificity is unknown. These data come from a study of metastatic and nonmetastatic thyroid tumors. Study at large: Malignant and benign thyroid patients had repertoires compared in peripheral blood and tumor or nodule tissue.

Under the authors' procedure: Construction of a distant-metastasis classifier for papillary thyroid cancer relied on CDR3 differences across clinicopathological groups. TCRdb re-processed the PCR reads through MiXCR. TCRdb, not the original authors, processed these V and J calls. The table lists 25,000 to 35,000 clones, under 25% of them singletons. CDR3 size: 16 residues. The junction had 12 bases not matched to a gene; V was cut back by 4 bases and J by 9 bases. Germline V CDR1 and CDR2: KGHDR, SFDVKD. Findings and limits, study-wide: Significantly higher TCR beta diversity was reportedly seen in malignant thyroid tumors than benign nodules, in blood and tumor.

Nobody among the patients had been given any treatment before thyroid surgery. The chain combines TRBV24-1 with TRBJ2-1, with 9 nucleotides matching TRBD2. The specimen sequenced was blood. This clonotype was sampled from a female donor with papillary thyroid cancer or a benign thyroid nodule (not recorded which). Some clones in this sample may be carry-over from other donors' samples. The CDR3 loop is CATSEETSGARGEQFF. The CDR3 nucleotides are TGTGCCACCAGTGAGGAGACTAGCGGAGCTCGAGGTGAGCAGTTCTTC.